This TCR beta chain was obtained from a study of T-cell reconstitution after alpha-beta-depleted transplantation in children. Library preparation (for TCRbeta) was performed with unique molecular identifiers. TCRdb analysed the PCR reads with MiXCR anew, one entry per CDR3 protein. The table has around 530,000 distinct CDR3 sequences, about 33% seen once; the top ten hold 2.4%. V shed 5 bases and J 5 bases; nucleotides not matched to a gene: 11. The CDR3 spans 15 residues. The germline CDR1 and CDR2 sequences are MDHEN and SYDVKM. V is TRBV28 and J is TRBJ1-2; 7 nucleotides align to TRBD1. Sequencing used PBMCs from the stem cell graft donor, obtained from the stem cell graft. The TCR was taken from a human donor who donated a stem cell graft to a child with aplastic anemia. Here the CDR3 reads CASSLPGTATYGYTF. The CDR3 DNA is TGTGCCAGCAGTCTTCCAGGGACAGCTACTTATGGCTACACCTTC.